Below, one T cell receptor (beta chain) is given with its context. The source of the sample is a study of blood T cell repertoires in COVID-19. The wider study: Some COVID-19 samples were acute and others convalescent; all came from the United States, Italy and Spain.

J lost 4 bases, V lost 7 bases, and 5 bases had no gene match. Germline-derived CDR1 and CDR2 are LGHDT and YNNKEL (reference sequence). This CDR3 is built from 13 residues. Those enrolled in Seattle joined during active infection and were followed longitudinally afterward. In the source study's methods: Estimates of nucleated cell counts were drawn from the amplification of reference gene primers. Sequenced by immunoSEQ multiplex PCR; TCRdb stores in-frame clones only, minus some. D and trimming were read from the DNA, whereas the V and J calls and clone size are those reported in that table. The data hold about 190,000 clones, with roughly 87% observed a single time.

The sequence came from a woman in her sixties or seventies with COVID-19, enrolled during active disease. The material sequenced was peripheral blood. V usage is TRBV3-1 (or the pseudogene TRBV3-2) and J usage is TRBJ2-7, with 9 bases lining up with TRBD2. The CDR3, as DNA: TGTGCCAGCACCCTTAGCGGGGGTTACGAGCAGTACTTC. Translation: CASTLSGGYEQYF.